This T cell receptor (beta chain) came from a study of T cell clonotyping in hematopoietic cell transplantation. As for this clone: The antigen remains undetermined.

The V and J ends lost 0 bases and 1 base respectively, with 9 bases between them. Germline V gene sequence: CDR1 SGHAT, CDR2 FQNNGV. The CDR3 has 15 residues. Produced via immunoSEQ multiplex PCR; TCRdb's table is partial and in-frame only. The sample consists of fewer than 15,000 clones, approximately 90% of them appearing once. Study-wide findings and caveats: Recipient TCR diversity dropped after transplant; expanded clonotypes rose from day 30 to 180. Few recipient clonotypes overlapped donors; over 95% were de novo at given depth. Without cell sorting, CD4 versus CD8 contributions remain unresolved.

The chain links TRBV11-2 to TRBJ1-1, with TRBD1 as a possible D gene (6 bases). The sequenced sample consisted of peripheral blood mononuclear cells. The source is a woman in her forties or fifties in good health. Some clones in this sample may be carry-over from other donors' samples. The CDR3 reads CASSLEPGANTEAFF. CDR3 bases: TGTGCCAGCAGCTTAGAGCCGGGGGCGAACACTGAAGCTTTCTTT.